Listed here is a single TCR beta chain. Its antigen is as yet unknown. A second about 6 to 12 cycle PCR used barcoded and J-beta primers. TCRdb re-derived calls from the 5' RACE reads in MiXCR, one entry per CDR3 protein. The data contain about 650,000 distinct CDR3 sequences, approximately 30% of them singletons. The entry originates in a study of blood T cells in healthy people across ages. Germline lookup yields CDR1 SGHTA and CDR2 FQGNSA. Deletions cut 1 base from V and 0 bases from J, with 7 bases between. CDR3 length equals 15 residues. Study-level findings and limits: There were more naive CD4+ cells and higher diversity in long-lived donors than in aged donors.

The receptor comes from a woman of 80 years or more in good health. Sequencing was carried out using blood. The chain recombines TRBV7-2 with TRBJ1-5; D is perhaps TRBD1 (5 bases). The CDR3 coding sequence is TGTACCAGCAGCTTAGGGAGGGGTAGCAATCAGCCCCAGCATTTT. Translating it yields CTSSLGRGSNQPQHF. Filled out from reference TRBV7-2 and TRBJ1-5, the complete variable domain reads GAGVSQSPSNKVTEKGKDVELRCDPISGHTALYWYRQSLGQGLEFLIYFQGNSAPDKSGLPSDRFSAERTGGSVSTLTIQRTQQEDSAVYLCTSSLGRGSNQPQHFGDGTRLSIL.